This passage covers 5 T cell receptor beta chains from one sample sequenced in a study of beta chain features in type 1 diabetes. Study outcomes and limitations: TCRB CDR3 length was moderately but significantly reduced in all four CD4+ subsets of Type 1 diabetes patients.

No antigen has been identified for these receptors. Reverse transcription of all isolated RNA meant that expressed TCRB transcripts were sequenced. Sequenced by immunoSEQ multiplex PCR; TCRdb stores in-frame clones only, minus some. The table shows about 160,000 clones, with 7% to 9% occurring only once. The specimen was central memory CD4+ T cells from blood. The source is a man aged 18 to 30 with type 1 diabetes.

The chain carries TRBV5-4 and TRBJ2-3; 12 bases fit TRBD2. Trimming cost V 4 bases and J 2 bases; bases outside gene matches: 2. The germline V gene encodes CDR1 SGHNT and CDR2 YYREEE (reference sequence). The CDR3 contains 15 residues. As DNA, the CDR3 is TGTGCCAGCAGCCGGACTAGCGGGACCACAGATACGCAGTATTTT. It yields the protein CASSRTSGTTDTQYF.

The chain carries TRBV9 and TRBJ1-2; 7 bases fit TRBD1. The germline V gene has CDR1 SGDLS and CDR2 YYNGEE. CDR3 size: 15 residues. V gave up 4 bases and J gave up 2 bases; unmatched junction bases: 8. In DNA, the CDR3 is TGTGCCAGCAGCCCTTACCTGGGACAGAACTATGGCTACACCTTC. Protein product: CASSPYLGQNYGYTF.

The chain employs TRBV15 and TRBJ2-2; D may be TRBD1 (7 bases). The ends were cut back, 5 bases at V and 4 bases at J, with 14 bases in the middle. The CDR3 extends over 15 amino acids. Germline V gene sequence: CDR1 LNHNV, CDR2 YYDKDF (reference sequence). DNA of the CDR3: TGTGCCACCAGCGCACGACAGGGAGGCACCGGGGAGCTGTTTTTT. Translated: CATSARQGGTGELFF.

This clone appeared a few times. This sequence joins TRBV5-1 and TRBJ2-7; TRBD1 matches 8 bases. J was trimmed by 3 bases and V by 3 bases; bases with no gene match: 5. Germline V gene lookup returns CDR1 SGHRS and CDR2 YFSETQ. The CDR3 length is 14 residues. The CDR3 spells CASSSAGQGYEQYF. The CDR3 nucleotides read TGCGCCAGCAGCTCAGCAGGACAGGGCTACGAGCAGTACTTC.

This clone was detected a few times. Other DNA sequences in the sample encode the same CDR3. DNA of the CDR3: TGTGCCAGCAGCTTGCGGGACAGGGTGGGCTACACCTTC. Its translation: CASSLRDRVGYTF. The gene calls are TRBV5-6 and TRBJ1-2; 9 bases map to TRBD1. This CDR3 has 13 amino acids. Germline V gives CDR1 SGHDT, CDR2 YYEEEE. The trim removed 1 base at V and 8 bases at J, leaving 3 bases unmatched.